This TCR beta chain comes out of a study of cytomegalovirus exposure and HLA in healthy donors. Study context: In a previous analysis, more than 90 million unique TCR beta sequences were found from 150 million to 200 million T cells.

The CDR3 spans 14 residues. Germline V CDR1 and CDR2: MNHEY, SMNVEV (reference sequence). Trimming pared 6 bases from V and 5 bases from J, leaving 16 bases between. As concerns this clone: Its antigen is not known.

The study ran its PCR with 60 Vbeta and 13 Jbeta primers. Here immunoSEQ multiplex PCR was the method, and the copy in TCRdb shows in-frame clones only, minus some. Of about 73,000 clones in the sample, 75% were seen once. Samples came from healthy bone marrow donors. Overall study results and limits: Most of the TCR beta V segments (in an earlier analysis) were productive either about 87% or about 30% of the time.

This chain links TRBV27 with TRBJ2-5; a weak D match, TRBD1 (5 bases). The clonotype originates from a man between 65 and 79 years old in good health and CMV-seronegative. Source material: PBMCs. The CDR3 DNA sequence: TGTGCCAGCAGCACTTTTCAGGGAAGGGAGACCCAGTACTTC. Translated, it gives CASSTFQGRETQYF.